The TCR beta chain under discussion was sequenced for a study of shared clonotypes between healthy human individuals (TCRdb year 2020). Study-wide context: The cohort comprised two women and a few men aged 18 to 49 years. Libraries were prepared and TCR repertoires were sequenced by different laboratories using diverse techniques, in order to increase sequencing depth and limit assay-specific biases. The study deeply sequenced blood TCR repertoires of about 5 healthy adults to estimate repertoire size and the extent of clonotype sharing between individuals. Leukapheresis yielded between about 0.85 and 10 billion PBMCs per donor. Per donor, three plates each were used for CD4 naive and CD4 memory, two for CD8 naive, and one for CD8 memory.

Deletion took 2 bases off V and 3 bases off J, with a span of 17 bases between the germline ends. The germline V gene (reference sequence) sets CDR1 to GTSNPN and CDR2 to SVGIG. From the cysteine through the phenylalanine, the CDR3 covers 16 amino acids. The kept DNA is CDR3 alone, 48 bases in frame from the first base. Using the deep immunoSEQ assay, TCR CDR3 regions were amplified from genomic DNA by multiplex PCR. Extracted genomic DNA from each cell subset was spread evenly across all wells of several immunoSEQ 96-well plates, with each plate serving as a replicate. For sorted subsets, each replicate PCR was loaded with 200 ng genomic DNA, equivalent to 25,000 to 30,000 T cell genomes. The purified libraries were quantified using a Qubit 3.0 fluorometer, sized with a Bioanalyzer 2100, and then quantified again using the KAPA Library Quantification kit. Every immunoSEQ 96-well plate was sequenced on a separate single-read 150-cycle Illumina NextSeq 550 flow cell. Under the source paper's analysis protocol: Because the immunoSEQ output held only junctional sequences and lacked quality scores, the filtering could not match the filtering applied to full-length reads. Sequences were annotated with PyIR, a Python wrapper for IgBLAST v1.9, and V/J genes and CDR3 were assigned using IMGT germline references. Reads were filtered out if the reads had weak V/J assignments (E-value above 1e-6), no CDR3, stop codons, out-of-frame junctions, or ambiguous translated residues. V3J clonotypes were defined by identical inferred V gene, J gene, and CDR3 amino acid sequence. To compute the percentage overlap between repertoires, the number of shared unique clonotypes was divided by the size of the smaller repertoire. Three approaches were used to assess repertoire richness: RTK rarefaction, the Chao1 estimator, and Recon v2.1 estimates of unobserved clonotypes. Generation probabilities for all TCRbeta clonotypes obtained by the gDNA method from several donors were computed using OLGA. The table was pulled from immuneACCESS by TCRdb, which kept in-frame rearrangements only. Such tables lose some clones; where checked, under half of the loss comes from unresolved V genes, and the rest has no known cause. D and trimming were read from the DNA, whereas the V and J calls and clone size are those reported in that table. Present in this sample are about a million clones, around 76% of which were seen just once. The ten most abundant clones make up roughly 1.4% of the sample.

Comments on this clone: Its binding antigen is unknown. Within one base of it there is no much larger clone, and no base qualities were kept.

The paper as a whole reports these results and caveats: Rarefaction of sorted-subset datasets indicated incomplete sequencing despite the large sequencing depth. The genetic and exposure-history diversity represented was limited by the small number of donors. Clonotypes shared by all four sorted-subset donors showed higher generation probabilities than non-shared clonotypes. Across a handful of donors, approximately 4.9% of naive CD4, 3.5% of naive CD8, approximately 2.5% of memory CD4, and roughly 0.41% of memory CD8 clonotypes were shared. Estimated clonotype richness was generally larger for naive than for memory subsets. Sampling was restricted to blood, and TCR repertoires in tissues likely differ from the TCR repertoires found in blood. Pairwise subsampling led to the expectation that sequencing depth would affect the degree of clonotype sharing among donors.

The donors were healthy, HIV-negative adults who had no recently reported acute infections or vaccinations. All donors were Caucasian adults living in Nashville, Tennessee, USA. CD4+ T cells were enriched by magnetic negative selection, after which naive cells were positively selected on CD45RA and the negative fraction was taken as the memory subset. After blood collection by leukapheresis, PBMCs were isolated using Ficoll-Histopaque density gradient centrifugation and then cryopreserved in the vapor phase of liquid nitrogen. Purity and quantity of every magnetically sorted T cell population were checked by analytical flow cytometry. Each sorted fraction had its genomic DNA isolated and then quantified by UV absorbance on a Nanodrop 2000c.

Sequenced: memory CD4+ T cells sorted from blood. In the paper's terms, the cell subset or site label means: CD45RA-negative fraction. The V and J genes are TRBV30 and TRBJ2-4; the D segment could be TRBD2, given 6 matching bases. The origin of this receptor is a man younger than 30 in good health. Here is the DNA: TGTGCCTGGAGTCGGGTCCGGGGGAACGGCAAAAACATTCAGTACTTC. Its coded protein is CAWSRVRGNGKNIQYF. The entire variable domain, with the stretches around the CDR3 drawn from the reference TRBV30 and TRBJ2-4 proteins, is SQTIHQWPATLVQPVGSPLSLECTVEGTSNPNLYWYRQAAGRGLQLLFYSVGIGQISSEVPQNLSASRPQDRQFILSSKKLLLSDSGFYLCAWSRVRGNGKNIQYFGAGTRLSVL.